The clone carrying this TCR beta chain was counted only a few times. The data are from a study of blood T cell repertoires in COVID-19. Study at large: Samples came from the United States, Italy and Spain, spanning acute and convalescent COVID-19.

CDR3 length equals 16 residues. V lost 4 bases, J lost 2 bases, and 18 bases lay in between. CDR1 and CDR2 from the germline V gene are SGHDT and YYEEEE. How the authors handled the data: Amplifying reference gene primers gave estimates of nucleated cell counts. Using immunoSEQ multiplex PCR, the repertoire was profiled, and TCRdb retains in-frame clones only, with some absent. V and J calls and clone size are as listed in that table; D and trimming were resolved from the DNA. The sample carries about 210,000 clones, approximately 80% recorded once. V is TRBV5-6 and J is TRBJ1-1; a weak D match, TRBD1 (5 bases). This TCR derives from a man in his fifties with active or convalescent COVID-19. Sequenced sample: peripheral blood. The CDR3 loop is CASSLPERGGNTEAFF. In nucleotides, the CDR3 is TGTGCCAGCAGCCTACCTGAGAGGGGAGGAAACACTGAAGCTTTCTTT.